This is a list of T cell receptor beta chains from one sample in a study of beta chain features in type 1 diabetes. The protocol was immunoSEQ multiplex PCR, while the TCRdb copy is restricted to in-frame clones and leaves out a portion. Among about 290,000 clones, 8% were seen once, and the ten largest hold more than 0.9%. Sequencing was done on a sample of central memory CD4+ T cells from blood. These receptors originate from a woman younger than 30 in good health. Each CDR3 is given with its conserved first and last residue. Each record gives: clone size, V gene, J gene, D gene, CDR3 protein, CDR3 DNA. A D gene is named only where the DNA matches it firmly. A row's size may be missing; if present it is once, few, many or a size class.

NA	TRBV7-3	TRBJ2-3	NA	CASSLGTLSSTDTQYF	TGTGCCAGCAGCTTAGGGACGCTCTCTAGCACAGATACGCAGTATTTT
many	TRBV6-6	TRBJ1-2	NA	CASTPTGDYGYTF	TGTGCCAGCACCCCGACGGGCGACTATGGCTACACCTTC
many	TRBV9	TRBJ1-3	NA	CASSVRQTGNTIYF	TGTGCCAGCAGCGTGAGACAGACGGGAAACACCATATATTTT
few	TRBV7-2	TRBJ1-2	TRBD1	CASSLSREGGAGYGYTF	TGTGCCAGCAGCTTAAGCCGCGAAGGGGGCGCAGGCTATGGCTACACCTTC
NA	TRBV18	TRBJ1-2	TRBD1	CASSPPEQGRRGYTF	TGTGCCAGCTCACCACCTGAACAGGGGCGGCGGGGCTACACCTTC
few	TRBV11-2	TRBJ2-1	NA	CASSLGAGALARNEQFF	TGTGCCAGCAGCTTAGGGGCCGGAGCGCTAGCCCGAAATGAGCAGTTCTTC
NA	TRBV29-1	TRBJ2-5	TRBD2	CSVGGPGLAGGTQETQYF	TGCAGCGTTGGAGGACCGGGACTAGCGGGAGGAACGCAAGAGACCCAGTACTTC
few	TRBV5-1	TRBJ2-4	NA	CASSLIEGAAKNIQYF	TGCGCCAGCAGCTTGATCGAGGGTGCGGCCAAAAACATTCAGTACTTC
few	TRBV11-2	TRBJ2-5	NA	CASSPEIGLETQYF	TGTGCCAGCAGCCCAGAGATCGGGTTGGAGACCCAGTACTTC
few	TRBV7-2	TRBJ2-1	TRBD2	CASSFAAPGTTPNEQFF	TGTGCCAGCAGCTTCGCTGCACCCGGGACTACTCCAAATGAGCAGTTCTTC
NA	TRBV2	TRBJ1-4	TRBD1	CASMGQGGPNEKLFF	TGTGCCAGCATGGGACAGGGCGGACCCAATGAAAAACTGTTTTTT
NA	TRBV7-6	TRBJ2-6	NA	CASSLGRLGSGANVLTF	TGTGCCAGCAGCTTAGGGAGGCTGGGGTCTGGGGCCAACGTCCTGACTTTC
few	TRBV19	TRBJ1-2	TRBD1	CASSRMDRGGGYTF	TGTGCCAGTAGTAGGATGGACAGGGGCGGTGGCTACACCTTC
NA	TRBV7-2	TRBJ2-1	TRBD2	CASSQRQRGLDEQFF	TGTGCCAGCAGCCAGCGCCAGCGGGGGCTCGATGAGCAGTTCTTC
few	TRBV25-1	TRBJ1-1	NA	CASSGYTEAFF	TGTGCCAGCAGCGGTTACACTGAAGCTTTCTTT
many	TRBV4-1	TRBJ1-5	NA	CASSPRLIPGISNQPQHF	TGCGCCAGCAGCCCTCGGTTGATCCCTGGGATCAGCAATCAGCCCCAGCATTTT
NA	TRBV7-6	TRBJ2-7	TRBD2	CASSSTGTIREQYF	TGTGCCAGCAGCTCAACCGGGACTATTAGGGAGCAGTACTTC
NA	TRBV4-2	TRBJ2-1	TRBD2	CASSRNRGLAGGGGEQFF	TGTGCCAGCAGCCGCAATCGGGGACTAGCGGGAGGGGGAGGTGAGCAGTTCTTC
many	TRBV2	TRBJ2-1	NA	CASSDRLENEQFF	TGTGCCAGCAGCGACAGGTTGGAGAATGAGCAGTTCTTC
many	TRBV28	TRBJ1-1	TRBD1	CASSLIRLKTGEAAFF	TGTGCCAGCAGTCTAATACGACTCAAAACAGGGGAGGCAGCTTTCTTT
few	TRBV9	TRBJ1-4	NA	CASSVEGGYNEKLFF	TGTGCCAGCAGCGTAGAGGGCGGGTATAATGAAAAACTGTTTTTT
NA	TRBV7-2	TRBJ1-2	NA	CASSFGGSGYGYTF	TGTGCCAGCAGCTTTGGTGGGTCAGGGTATGGCTACACCTTC
few	TRBV11-2	TRBJ2-3	NA	CASSVGVVGTDTQYF	TGTGCCAGCTCGGTGGGGGTGGTCGGCACAGATACGCAGTATTTT
NA	TRBV11-2	TRBJ2-2	TRBD1	CASSPTGTGSFWELFF	TGTGCCAGCAGCCCGACCGGGACAGGGTCATTTTGGGAGCTGTTTTTT
NA	TRBV5-4	TRBJ2-7	TRBD2	CASSFGTRGKGLQYF	TGTGCCAGCAGCTTCGGGACTAGGGGGAAGGGACTTCAGTACTTC
many	TRBV5-4	TRBJ1-2	NA	CASSQRPGGDYGYTF	TGTGCCAGCAGCCAAAGGCCAGGCGGGGACTATGGCTACACCTTC
few	TRBV9	TRBJ2-2	TRBD2	CASSPREANTGELFF	TGTGCCAGCAGCCCTCGGGAGGCCAACACCGGGGAGCTGTTTTTT
many	TRBV7-9	TRBJ1-4	TRBD1	CASSFLRGLANEKLFF	TGTGCCAGCAGCTTTCTGAGGGGGCTAGCTAATGAAAAACTGTTTTTT
few	TRBV7-8	TRBJ2-1	TRBD2	CASSSSGTSGRNEQFF	TGTGCCAGCAGCTCTAGTGGGACTAGCGGGAGAAATGAGCAGTTCTTC
few	TRBV29-1	TRBJ1-5	NA	CSVGGRNQPQHF	TGCAGCGTTGGAGGCCGAAATCAGCCCCAGCATTTT
many	TRBV15	TRBJ1-5	NA	CATSRDGGPQPQHF	TGTGCCACCAGCAGAGACGGGGGTCCTCAGCCCCAGCATTTT
NA	TRBV5-1	TRBJ2-5	NA	CASSLATGNRETQYF	TGCGCCAGCAGCTTGGCCACGGGAAATCGAGAGACCCAGTACTTC
NA	TRBV5-1	TRBJ1-2	NA	CASSSDRRGRVIGSYTF	TGCGCCAGCAGCTCCGACAGGCGGGGGCGAGTGATAGGTAGCTACACCTTC
few	TRBV29-1	TRBJ1-4	TRBD1	CSAERTGTGEKLFF	TGCAGCGCTGAAAGGACAGGGACAGGGGAAAAACTGTTTTTT
NA	TRBV11-2	TRBJ2-5	TRBD2	CASTNPAGGRETQYF	TGTGCCAGCACCAACCCAGCGGGAGGCCGGGAGACCCAGTACTTC
NA	TRBV30	TRBJ2-5	NA	CAWSPGTPATQYF	TGTGCCTGGAGTCCTGGGACCCCAGCGACCCAGTACTTC
NA	TRBV4-3	TRBJ1-3	NA	CASSQQGPLSGNTIYF	TGCGCCAGCAGCCAACAGGGCCCACTATCTGGAAACACCATATATTTT
NA	TRBV11-3	TRBJ1-2	TRBD1	CASSPKGGQGYGYTF	TGTGCCAGCAGCCCGAAAGGGGGACAGGGCTATGGCTACACCTTC
NA	TRBV29-1	TRBJ2-3	TRBD2	CSGVAGGPSDTQYF	TGCAGCGGTGTAGCGGGGGGGCCCTCAGATACGCAGTATTTT
NA	TRBV11-3	TRBJ1-4	TRBD1	CASSHRGQLDEKLFF	TGTGCCAGCTCTCATAGGGGACAGTTAGATGAAAAACTGTTTTTT
few	TRBV7-3	TRBJ1-4	NA	CASSPLDSNEKLFF	TGTGCCAGCAGCCCCCTGGACAGTAATGAAAAACTGTTTTTT
few	TRBV7-7	TRBJ2-3	NA	CASSPSPGYTQYF	TGTGCCAGCAGCCCTAGCCCAGGCTATACGCAGTATTTT